Listed here are 15 T cell receptor beta chains from one sample, sequenced in a study of CD8 T cells in ankylosing spondylitis. One entry per CDR3 protein results from TCRdb running MiXCR on the 5' RACE reads. The data show around 340,000 distinct CDR3 sequences, roughly 15% seen once. Sequencing input: blood, either unsorted or a sorted T cell fraction (not recorded which). These receptors all stem from a male donor with ankylosing spondylitis or in good health (not recorded which).

This clonotype was seen many times. The gene calls are TRBV5-1 and TRBJ2-1; 7 nucleotides line up with TRBD2. CDR3 length: 16 residues. The trim removed 0 bases at V and 7 bases at J, leaving 10 bases unmatched. Per the germline V gene, CDR1 is SGHRS and CDR2 is YFSETQ. In nucleotides, the CDR3 is TGCGCCAGCAGCTTGGCCGGGGTAGCGGGTTTGAATGAGCAGTTCTTC. Translated, it gives CASSLAGVAGLNEQFF. The whole variable domain, filled in from reference TRBV5-1 and TRBJ2-1, reads KAGVTQTPRYLIKTRGQQVTLSCSPISGHRSVSWYQQTPGQGLQFLFEYFSETQRNKGNFPGRFSGRQFSNSRSEMNVSTLELGDSALYLCASSLAGVAGLNEQFFGPGTRLTVL.

This clonotype was detected many times. At one end the junction does not follow the germline gene, possibly because of a read error. The chain couples TRBV10-3 to TRBJ1-2, with 7 positions matching TRBD1. CDR1 is ENHRY and CDR2 is SYGVKD in the germline V gene. This CDR3 contains 13 residues. The CDR3 loop is CAISESTTGAGMF. CDR3 DNA sequence: TGTGCCATCAGTGAGTCGACTACAGGGGCCGGCATGTTC.

The rearrangement joins TRBV5-1 to TRBJ2-3; D could derive from TRBD1 or TRBD2 (5 bases each). Trimming shortened V by 3 bases and J by 4 bases, and 15 bases separated the two germline ends. This CDR3 region has 15 residues. Looked up from germline, CDR1 is SGHRS and CDR2 is YFSETQ. The CDR3 sequence is CASSSGTSTSDTQYF. In nucleotides, the CDR3 is TGCGCCAGCAGCTCAGGGACCTCGACTTCAGATACGCAGTATTTT.

J is TRBJ2-3 and V is TRBV20-1, with D perhaps TRBD2 (5 bases). CDR3 size: 15 residues. CDR1 is DFQATT and CDR2 is SNEGSKA in the germline V gene (reference sequence). Trimming stripped 1 base from V and 2 bases from J, with 13 bases between. The CDR3: CSARAGTGDTDTQYF. The CDR3 DNA reads as TGCAGTGCTAGAGCCGGTACCGGGGACACAGATACGCAGTATTTT.

This chain joins TRBV5-1 and TRBJ1-1; the D is unclear. This CDR3 region has 17 residues. V lost 4 bases and J 2 bases, leaving 21 bases between the germline ends. Looked up from germline, CDR1 is SGHRS and CDR2 is YFSETQ. CDR3 loop: CASSPPESEGGNTEAFF. In nucleotides, the CDR3 is TGCGCCAGCAGCCCCCCAGAAAGTGAGGGCGGTAACACTGAAGCTTTCTTT.

The chain employs TRBV12-3 or TRBV12-4 and TRBJ2-2; no clear D. The CDR3 totals 14 residues. The V end lost 5 bases, the J end lost 10 bases, and 17 bases lay between the germline ends. The CDR3 DNA is TGTGCCAGCAGTCCGGACCATGCTTGGATGGAGCTGTTTTTT. Translated, it gives CASSPDHAWMELFF.

This clonotype was counted a few times. The chain combines TRBV12-3 or TRBV12-4 with TRBJ1-2; TRBD1 is a possible D gene (6 bases). This CDR3 is 13 amino acids long. Between the trimmed V and J ends, which lost 5 bases and 7 bases, there was a span of 14 bases. CDR3 bases: TGTGCCAGCAGTCCGGCGGGGGCGAGTGGCTACACCTTC. This gives the protein CASSPAGASGYTF.

The V gene is TRBV5-5, the J gene TRBJ2-2, with 11 nucleotides matching TRBD1. V gave up 3 bases and J gave up 3 bases; unmatched junction bases: 4. CDR1 and CDR2 (germline): SGHKS, YYEKEE (reference sequence). CDR3 length equals 16 residues. CDR3 DNA: TGTGCCAGCAGCTCTGGGACAGGGGGAGACACCGGGGAGCTGTTTTTT. As protein: CASSSGTGGDTGELFF. Supplemented by reference TRBV5-5 and TRBJ2-2, the full variable domain reads DAGVTQSPTHLIKTRGQQVTLRCSPISGHKSVSWYQQVLGQGPQFIFQYYEKEERGRGNFPDRFSARQFPNYSSELNVNALLLGDSALYLCASSSGTGGDTGELFFGEGSRLTVL.

Many counts were recorded for this clonotype. V gene TRBV20-1 combines with J gene TRBJ1-1, with 8 positions matching TRBD1. This CDR3 is built from 13 residues. Losses at the gene ends were 6 bases for V and 5 bases for J; bases not matched to a gene: 8. Germline V gene sequence: CDR1 DFQATT, CDR2 SNEGSKA (reference sequence). CDR3: CSALRGPGTEAFF. The DNA for the CDR3 is TGCAGTGCGCTCAGGGGGCCGGGGACTGAAGCTTTCTTT.

This clonotype showed up just a few times. The chain has TRBV20-1 and TRBJ1-2; unclear D gene. The CDR3 is 13 amino acids. V was pared by 0 bases and J by 7 bases, with 12 bases between. CDR1 and CDR2 from the germline V gene are DFQATT and SNEGSKA (reference sequence). The CDR3 region is CSARDRAGSGYTF. DNA for the CDR3: TGCAGTGCTAGAGATCGGGCGGGTAGTGGCTACACCTTC.

The chain is built from TRBV7-9 and TRBJ2-7; D gene uncertain. The CDR3 length is 17 residues. The germline gives CDR1 SEHNR, CDR2 FQNEAQ (reference sequence). Trimming pared 0 bases from V and 4 bases from J, leaving 19 bases between. CDR3 nucleotide sequence: TGTGCCAGCAGCTTAGCGCCGTGGGTAACTGGAAGGTACGAGCAGTACTTC. Translating gives CASSLAPWVTGRYEQYF.

A few counts support this clonotype. The rearrangement uses TRBV28 and TRBJ1-2; D is unclear. V dropped 5 bases and J dropped 2 bases, with 6 bases sitting between them. Germline lookup yields CDR1 MDHEN and CDR2 SYDVKM. The CDR3 is made up of 12 amino acids. The chain's CDR3 is CASSPPNYGYTF. The CDR3 DNA reads as TGTGCCAGCAGTCCCCCGAACTATGGCTACACCTTC.

The J gene is TRBJ2-1, the V gene TRBV29-1; D is perhaps TRBD2 (7 bases). CDR1 and CDR2 from the germline V gene are SQVTM and ANQGSEA. Trimming left V 4 bases short and J 4 bases short, with 11 bases between. This CDR3 is 13 amino acids long. The CDR3 DNA is TGCAGCGTTGGAGGGGGGGTTTACAATGAGCAGTTCTTC. Encoded protein: CSVGGGVYNEQFF.

There are a few counts of this clonotype. The chain combines TRBV29-1 with TRBJ1-4; D is undetermined. The V end was cut by 4 bases, the J end by 7 bases, with 10 bases between. The CDR3 covers 12 residues. Germline values: CDR1 SQVTM, CDR2 ANQGSEA. CDR3 loop: CSVVVGSEKLFF. The DNA for the CDR3 is TGCAGCGTTGTAGTGGGAAGTGAAAAACTGTTTTTT.

The chain employs TRBV7-9 and TRBJ2-1; the match to TRBD2 covers 8 bases. Germline V lookup: CDR1 SEHNR, CDR2 FQNEAQ (reference sequence). The CDR3 consists of 15 residues. V lost 5 bases, J lost 7 bases, and 10 bases stayed unmatched. CDR3 coding DNA: TGTGCCAGCAGCCGTAGCGGGATCGGGTTGAATGAGCAGTTCTTC. Protein sequence: CASSRSGIGLNEQFF.